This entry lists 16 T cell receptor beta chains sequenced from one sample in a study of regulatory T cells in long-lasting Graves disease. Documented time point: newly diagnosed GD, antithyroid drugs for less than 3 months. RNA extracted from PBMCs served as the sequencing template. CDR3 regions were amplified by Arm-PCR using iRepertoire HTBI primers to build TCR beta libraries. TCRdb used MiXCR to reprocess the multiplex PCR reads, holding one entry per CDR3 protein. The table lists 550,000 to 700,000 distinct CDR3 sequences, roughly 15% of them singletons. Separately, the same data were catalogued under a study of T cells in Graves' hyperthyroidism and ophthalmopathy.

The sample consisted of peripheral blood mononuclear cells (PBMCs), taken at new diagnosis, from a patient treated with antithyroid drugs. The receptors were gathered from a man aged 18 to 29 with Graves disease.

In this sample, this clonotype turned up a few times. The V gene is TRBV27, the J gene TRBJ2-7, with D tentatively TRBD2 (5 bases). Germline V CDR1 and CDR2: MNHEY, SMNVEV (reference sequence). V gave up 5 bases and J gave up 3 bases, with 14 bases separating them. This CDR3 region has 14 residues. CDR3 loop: CASSITREHYEQYF. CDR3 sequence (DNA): TGTGCCAGCAGTATAACTAGGGAGCACTACGAGCAGTACTTC.

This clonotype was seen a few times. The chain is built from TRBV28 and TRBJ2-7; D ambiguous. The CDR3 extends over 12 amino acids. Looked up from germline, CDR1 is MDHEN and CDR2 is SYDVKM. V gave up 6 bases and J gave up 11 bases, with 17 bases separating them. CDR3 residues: CASSTQKLREYF. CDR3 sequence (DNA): TGTGCCAGCAGCACACAAAAACTGCGCGAGTACTTC.

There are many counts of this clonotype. The CDR3 here is CASSRLESGSYNEQFF. The CDR3 DNA reads TGTGCCAGCAGCCGACTGGAAAGCGGCTCCTACAATGAGCAGTTCTTC. The J gene is TRBJ2-1, the V gene TRBV3-1; D is perhaps TRBD2 (5 bases). The CDR3 covers 16 residues. The V end was cut by 4 bases, the J end by 0 bases, with 13 bases between. Germline V CDR1 and CDR2: LGHDT, YNNKEL (reference sequence).

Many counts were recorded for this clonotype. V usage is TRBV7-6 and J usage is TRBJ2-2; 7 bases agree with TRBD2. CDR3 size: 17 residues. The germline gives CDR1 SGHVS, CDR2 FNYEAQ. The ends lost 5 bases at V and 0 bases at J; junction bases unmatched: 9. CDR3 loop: CASSQPGGRSNTGELFF. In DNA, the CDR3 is TGTGCCAGCAGCCAACCGGGGGGTCGGTCGAACACCGGGGAGCTGTTTTTT.

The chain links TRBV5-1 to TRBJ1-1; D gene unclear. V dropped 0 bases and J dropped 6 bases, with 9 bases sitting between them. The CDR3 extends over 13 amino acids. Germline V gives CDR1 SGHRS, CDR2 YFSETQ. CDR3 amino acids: CASSLDGPPEAFF. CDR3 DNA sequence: TGCGCCAGCAGCTTGGACGGACCCCCTGAAGCTTTCTTT.

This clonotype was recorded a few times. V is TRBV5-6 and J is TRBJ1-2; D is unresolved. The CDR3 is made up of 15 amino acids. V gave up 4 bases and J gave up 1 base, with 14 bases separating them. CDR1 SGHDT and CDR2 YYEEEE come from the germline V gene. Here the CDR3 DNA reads TGTGCCAGCAGCCCGATCCGACCGGGTAACTATGGCTACACCTTC. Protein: CASSPIRPGNYGYTF.

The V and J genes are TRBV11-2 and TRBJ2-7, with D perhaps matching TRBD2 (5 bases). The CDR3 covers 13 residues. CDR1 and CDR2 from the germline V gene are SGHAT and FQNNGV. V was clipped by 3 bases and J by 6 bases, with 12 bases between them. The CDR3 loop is CASSFWEQGEQYF. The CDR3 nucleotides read TGTGCCAGCAGCTTTTGGGAGCAAGGCGAGCAGTACTTC.

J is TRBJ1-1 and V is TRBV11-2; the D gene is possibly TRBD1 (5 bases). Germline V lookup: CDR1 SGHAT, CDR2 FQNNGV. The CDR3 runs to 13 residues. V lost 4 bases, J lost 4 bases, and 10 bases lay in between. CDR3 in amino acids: CASSWGDSTEAFF. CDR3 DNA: TGTGCCAGCAGCTGGGGGGATAGCACTGAAGCTTTCTTT.

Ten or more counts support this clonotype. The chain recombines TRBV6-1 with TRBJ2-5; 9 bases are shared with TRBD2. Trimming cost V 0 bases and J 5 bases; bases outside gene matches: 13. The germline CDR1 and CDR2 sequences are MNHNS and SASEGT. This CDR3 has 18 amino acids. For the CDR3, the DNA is TGTGCCAGCAGTGAAGCGCTTCGGTGGAGCGGGAGGCTGGAGACCCAGTACTTC. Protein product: CASSEALRWSGRLETQYF.

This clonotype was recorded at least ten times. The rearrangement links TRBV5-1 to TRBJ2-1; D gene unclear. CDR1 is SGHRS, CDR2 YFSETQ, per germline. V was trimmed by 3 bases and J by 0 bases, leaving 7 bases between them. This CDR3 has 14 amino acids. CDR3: CASSSDSSYNEQFF. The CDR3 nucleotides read TGCGCCAGCAGCTCAGATAGCTCCTACAATGAGCAGTTCTTC.

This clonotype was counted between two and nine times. CDR3 residues: CASSLDGARSYEQYF. The CDR3 region has the DNA TGCGCCAGCAGCTTGGACGGGGCGAGATCCTACGAGCAGTACTTC. This rearrangement joins TRBV5-1 to TRBJ2-7, with D perhaps TRBD1 or TRBD2 (5 bases each). V was pared by 0 bases and J by 1 base, with 11 bases between. The CDR3 sequence is 15 residues long. Germline V gene data show CDR1 as SGHRS and CDR2 as YFSETQ. Full variable domain (outside the CDR3, taken from reference TRBV5-1 and TRBJ2-7): KAGVTQTPRYLIKTRGQQVTLSCSPISGHRSVSWYQQTPGQGLQFLFEYFSETQRNKGNFPGRFSGRQFSNSRSEMNVSTLELGDSALYLCASSLDGARSYEQYFGPGTRLTVT.

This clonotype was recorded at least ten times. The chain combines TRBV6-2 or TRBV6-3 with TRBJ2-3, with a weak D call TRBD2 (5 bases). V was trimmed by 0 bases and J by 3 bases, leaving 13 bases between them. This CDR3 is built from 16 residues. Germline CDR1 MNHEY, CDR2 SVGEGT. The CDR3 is CASSYSGGLGTDTQYF. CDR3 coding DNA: TGTGCCAGCAGTTACTCTGGCGGGCTGGGGACAGATACGCAGTATTTT.

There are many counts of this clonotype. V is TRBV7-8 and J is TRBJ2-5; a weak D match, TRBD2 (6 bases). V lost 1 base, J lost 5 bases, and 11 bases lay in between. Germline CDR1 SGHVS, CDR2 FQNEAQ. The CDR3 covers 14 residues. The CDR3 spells CASSLVGGMETQYF. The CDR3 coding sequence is TGTGCCAGCAGCTTAGTTGGGGGGATGGAGACCCAGTACTTC. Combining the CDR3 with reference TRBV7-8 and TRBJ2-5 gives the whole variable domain GAGVSQSPRYKVAKRGQDVALRCDPISGHVSLFWYQQALGQGPEFLTYFQNEAQLDKSGLPSDRFFAERPEGSVSTLKIQRTQQEDSAVYLCASSLVGGMETQYFGPGTRLLVL.

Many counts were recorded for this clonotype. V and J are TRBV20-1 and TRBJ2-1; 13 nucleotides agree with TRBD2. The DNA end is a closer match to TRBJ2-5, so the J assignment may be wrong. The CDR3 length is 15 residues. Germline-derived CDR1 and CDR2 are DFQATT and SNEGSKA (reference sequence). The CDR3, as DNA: TGCAGTGCTAAGACTAGCGGGAGGCCCCAAGAGACCCAGTACTTC. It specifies CSAKTSGRPQETQYF.

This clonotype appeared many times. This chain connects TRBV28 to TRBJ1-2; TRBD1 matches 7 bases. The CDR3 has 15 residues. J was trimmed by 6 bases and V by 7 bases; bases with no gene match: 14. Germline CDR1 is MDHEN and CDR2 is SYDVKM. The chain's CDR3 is CASTQVGQGVNGYTF. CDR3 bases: TGTGCCAGCACCCAAGTGGGGCAGGGGGTTAATGGCTACACCTTC.

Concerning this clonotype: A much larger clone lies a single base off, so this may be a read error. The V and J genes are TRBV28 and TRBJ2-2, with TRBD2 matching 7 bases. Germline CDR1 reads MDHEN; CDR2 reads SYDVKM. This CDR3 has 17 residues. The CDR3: CPSSLAVTGTTAGELFF. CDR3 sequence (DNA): TGTCCCAGCAGTTTAGCCGTGACCGGGACTACTGCCGGGGAGCTGTTTTTT.